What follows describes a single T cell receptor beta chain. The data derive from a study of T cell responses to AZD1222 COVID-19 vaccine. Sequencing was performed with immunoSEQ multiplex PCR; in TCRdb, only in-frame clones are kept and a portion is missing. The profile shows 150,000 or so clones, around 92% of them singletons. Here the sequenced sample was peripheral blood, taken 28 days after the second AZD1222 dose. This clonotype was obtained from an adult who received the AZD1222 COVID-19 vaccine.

DNA for the CDR3: TGTGCCAGCGGAAGAGCGAGCACAGATACGCAGTATTTT. The encoded protein is CASGRASTDTQYF. The V and J genes are TRBV7-2 and TRBJ2-3; D unclear. Germline lookup yields CDR1 SGHTA and CDR2 FQGNSA. This CDR3 comprises 13 residues. The V end was cut by 8 bases, the J end by 0 bases, with 9 bases between.